These T cell receptor beta chains were read from a single sample in a study of shared clonotypes between healthy human individuals. Measured with immunoSEQ multiplex PCR; TCRdb has only the in-frame clones, and not every one. The data show 600,000 to 750,000 clones, over 60% seen once. The sequenced sample was memory CD4+ T cells sorted from blood. All receptors come from a young woman in good health. The CDR3 runs from the conserved cysteine through the conserved F or W. Each record gives: clone size, CDR3 length, J gene, V gene, D gene, CDR3 DNA, CDR3 protein. The D gene is left open where the match is weak. The listing skips clone size in some rows; elsewhere it reads once, few, many or a size class.

NA	13	TRBJ1-2	TRBV2	NA	TGTGCCAGCAACCAAGCGGGGGGCTTTGGCTACACCTTC	CASNQAGGFGYTF
NA	16	TRBJ2-7	TRBV7-2	NA	TGTGCCAGCAGCTCCCGGCGGGGTGGGGTCTCCTACGAGCAGTACTTC	CASSSRRGGVSYEQYF
once	17	TRBJ2-1	TRBV28	NA	TGTGCCAGCAGCCTTCAAACGGGGCGGAGCTCCTACAATGAGCAGTTCTTC	CASSLQTGRSSYNEQFF
NA	17	TRBJ2-2	TRBV2	TRBD2	TGTGCCAGCATCGCCACCACCTGGGCGGGAGTTGTCGGGGAGCTGTTTTTT	CASIATTWAGVVGELFF
NA	14	TRBJ1-1	TRBV12-5	NA	TGTGCTAGTGGTTTGGACGGATTATACACTGAAGCTTTCTTT	CASGLDGLYTEAFF
NA	12	TRBJ2-3	TRBV5-1	NA	TGCGCCAGCAGCTCAGTTGGCGATACGCAGTATTTT	CASSSVGDTQYF
NA	16	TRBJ1-1	TRBV7-2	NA	TGTGCCAGCAGCTTAGGAATCGGGCTCCTGAACACTGAAGCTTTCTTT	CASSLGIGLLNTEAFF
NA	18	TRBJ2-6	TRBV4-1	NA	TGCGCCAGCAGCCAAGTGTCGGCGGTCAGCTCTGGGGCCAACGTCCTGACTTTC	CASSQVSAVSSGANVLTF
NA	14	TRBJ1-5	TRBV6-5	NA	TGTGCCAGCAGCTCAATCGGGGGCAATCAGCCCCAGCATTTT	CASSSIGGNQPQHF
NA	15	TRBJ2-5	TRBV7-9	NA	TGTGCCAGCAGCTTGAGATATTTAGGGAAAGAGACCCAGTACTTC	CASSLRYLGKETQYF
NA	13	TRBJ2-4	TRBV30	NA	TGTGCCTGGAGAGGTCCAGGTTTTAGCATTCAGTACTTC	CAWRGPGFSIQYF
NA	15	TRBJ2-7	TRBV2	TRBD1	TGTGCCAGCAAACGCTCGGCATCGACAGGGGACGAGCAGTACTTC	CASKRSASTGDEQYF
NA	14	TRBJ1-2	TRBV5-4	NA	TGTGCCAGCAGCTTGGACGGCGGGGGCTATGGCTACACCTTC	CASSLDGGGYGYTF
few	15	TRBJ2-3	TRBV27	TRBD2	TGTGCCAGCAGTTTATTACTAGCGGGAGTGGATACGCAGTATTTT	CASSLLLAGVDTQYF
once	16	TRBJ2-1	TRBV10-3	TRBD2	TGTGCCATCAGTTCGTCTAGCGGGAGGGCCTTGAATGAGCAGTTCTTC	CAISSSSGRALNEQFF
NA	14	TRBJ2-7	TRBV14	NA	TGTGCCAGCAGCCAAGACAGGAGCTCCTACGAGCAGTACTTC	CASSQDRSSYEQYF
NA	19	TRBJ1-3	TRBV7-3	NA	TGTGCCAGCAGCTTAACTTTGCTCCGGGCCGGGGGCTCTGGAAACACCATATATTTT	CASSLTLLRAGGSGNTIYF
NA	14	TRBJ1-2	TRBV5-8	NA	TGTGCCAGCAGCGCTGGGGGGGGCGCTTGGGGCTACACCTTC	CASSAGGGAWGYTF
NA	14	TRBJ2-5	TRBV28	NA	TGTGCCAGCAGTACGGGATTAAGGGGGAAGACCCAGTACTTC	CASSTGLRGKTQYF
NA	14	TRBJ1-2	TRBV6-1	NA	TGTGCCAGCAGTGCCCGACAGGTCTTTGATGGCTACACCTTC	CASSARQVFDGYTF
NA	14	TRBJ2-3	TRBV29-1	NA	TGCAGCGTAGCGTCGGGTTCCACCACAGATACGCAGTATTTT	CSVASGSTTDTQYF
NA	16	TRBJ2-5	TRBV5-4	NA	TGTGCCAGCAGCTTGGGAAGCGGAGGGGGCCAAGAGACCCAGTACTTC	CASSLGSGGGQETQYF
many	15	TRBJ2-7	TRBV11-2	NA	TGTGCCAGCAGCTTACGGAGAGCCGACACCTACGAGCAGTACTTC	CASSLRRADTYEQYF
NA	14	TRBJ1-2	TRBV19	NA	TGTGCCAGTAGTATAGGGACAATGGGCTATGGCTACACCTTC	CASSIGTMGYGYTF
NA	14	TRBJ2-2	TRBV5-1	NA	TGCGCCAGCAATGGAGTAGGGGACACCGGGGAGCTGTTTTTT	CASNGVGDTGELFF